This TCR beta chain is drawn from a study of blood T cell repertoires in COVID-19. Whole-study context: Italy, Spain and the United States were the sources of the convalescent and acute COVID-19 samples.

In the authors' methods: By means of reference gene primer amplification, nucleated cell counts were estimated. The assay was immunoSEQ multiplex PCR, and TCRdb's table has in-frame clones only and misses some. V, J and clone size are those of that table, while D and trimming were read from the DNA. Of about 48,000 clones listed, roughly 85% are singletons. CDR3 size: 16 residues. Germline loops: CDR1 MNHEY, CDR2 SMNVEV (reference sequence). V was pared by 4 bases and J by 0 bases, with 8 bases of the junction left unmatched. The clonotype comes from a human donor in a cohort sampled during active COVID-19. The donor label of this sample is uncertain. V and J are TRBV27 and TRBJ1-1, with 7 bases identical to TRBD1. Sequencing was performed on peripheral blood. This CDR3 is CASSYNRGRLNTEAFF. CDR3 bases: TGTGCCAGCAGTTACAACAGGGGAAGATTGAACACTGAAGCTTTCTTT.